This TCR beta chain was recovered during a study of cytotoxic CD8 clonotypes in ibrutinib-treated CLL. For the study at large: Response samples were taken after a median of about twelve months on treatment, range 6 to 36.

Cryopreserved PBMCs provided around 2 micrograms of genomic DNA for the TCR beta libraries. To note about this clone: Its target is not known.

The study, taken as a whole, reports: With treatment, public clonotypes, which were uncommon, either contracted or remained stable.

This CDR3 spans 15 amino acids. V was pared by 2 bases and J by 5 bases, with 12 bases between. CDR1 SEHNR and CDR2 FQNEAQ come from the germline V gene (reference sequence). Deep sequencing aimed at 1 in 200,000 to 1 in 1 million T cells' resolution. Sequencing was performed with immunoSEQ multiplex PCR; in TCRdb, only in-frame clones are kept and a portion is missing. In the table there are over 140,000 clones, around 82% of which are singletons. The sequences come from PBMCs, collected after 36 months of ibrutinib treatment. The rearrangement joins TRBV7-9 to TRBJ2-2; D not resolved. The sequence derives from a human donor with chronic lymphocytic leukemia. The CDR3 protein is CASSLRKVGTGELFF. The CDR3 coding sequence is TGTGCCAGCAGCTTACGGAAGGTGGGGACCGGGGAGCTGTTTTTT.